The TCR beta chain under discussion was sequenced for a study of regulatory T cells in long-lasting Graves disease. Germline lookup yields CDR1 KGHSH and CDR2 LQKENI. There are 14 residues in the CDR3. Trimming stripped 0 bases from V and 4 bases from J, with 9 bases between. Time point specified: persistent/refractory GD, antithyroid drugs over 5 years with positive TRAb. PBMC RNA was the source of the TCR library. For TCR beta, libraries came from iRepertoire HTBI primers and Arm-PCR of CDR3 regions. Using its own MiXCR run on the multiplex PCR reads, TCRdb lists one record per CDR3 protein. The repertoire includes hundreds of thousands of distinct CDR3 sequences, less than 25% of them detected once, and approximately 7.8% sits in the top ten. The study, taken as a whole, reports: Persistent Graves' patients had lower TCR diversity than newly diagnosed ones.

There are many counts of this clonotype. Its antigen is still unknown. This TCR derives from a female donor with Graves disease. Sequencing was performed on peripheral blood mononuclear cells (PBMCs), taken when the disease was refractory, from a patient treated with antithyroid drugs. The chain has TRBV18 and TRBJ2-5, with D possibly TRBD1 on 6 matching bases. In DNA, the CDR3 is TGTGCCAGCTCACCACCGGCCAGGGGAGAGACCCAGTACTTC. It yields the protein CASSPPARGETQYF.